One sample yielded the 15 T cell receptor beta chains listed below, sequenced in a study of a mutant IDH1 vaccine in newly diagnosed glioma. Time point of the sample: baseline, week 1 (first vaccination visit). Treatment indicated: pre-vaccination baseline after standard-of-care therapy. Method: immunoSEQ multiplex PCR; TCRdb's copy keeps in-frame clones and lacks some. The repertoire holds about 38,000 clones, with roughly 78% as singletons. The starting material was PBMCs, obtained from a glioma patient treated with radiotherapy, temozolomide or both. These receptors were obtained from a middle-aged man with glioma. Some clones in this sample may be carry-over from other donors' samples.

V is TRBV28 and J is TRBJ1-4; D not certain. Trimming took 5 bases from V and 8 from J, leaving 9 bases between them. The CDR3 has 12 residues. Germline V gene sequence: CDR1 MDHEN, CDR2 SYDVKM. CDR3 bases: TGTGCCAGCAGTGAATCGGGGGAAAAACTGTTTTTT. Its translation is CASSESGEKLFF.

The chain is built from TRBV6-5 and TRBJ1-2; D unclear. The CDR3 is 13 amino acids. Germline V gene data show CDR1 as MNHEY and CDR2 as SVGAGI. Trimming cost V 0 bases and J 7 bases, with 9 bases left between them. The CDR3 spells CASSYSSRGGYTF. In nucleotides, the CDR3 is TGTGCCAGCAGTTACTCCTCTCGGGGTGGCTACACCTTC.

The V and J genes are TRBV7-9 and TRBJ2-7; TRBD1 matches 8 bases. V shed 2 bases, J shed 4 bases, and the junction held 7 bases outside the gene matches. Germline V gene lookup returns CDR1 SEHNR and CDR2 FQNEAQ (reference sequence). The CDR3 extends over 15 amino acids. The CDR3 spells CASSLSRTGSYEQYF. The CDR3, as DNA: TGTGCCAGCAGCTTATCCCGGACAGGGAGTTACGAGCAGTACTTC. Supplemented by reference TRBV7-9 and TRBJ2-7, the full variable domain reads DTGVSQNPRHKITKRGQNVTFRCDPISEHNRLYWYRQTLGQGPEFLTYFQNEAQLEKSRLLSDRFSAERPKGSFSTLEIQRTEQGDSAMYLCASSLSRTGSYEQYFGPGTRLTVT.

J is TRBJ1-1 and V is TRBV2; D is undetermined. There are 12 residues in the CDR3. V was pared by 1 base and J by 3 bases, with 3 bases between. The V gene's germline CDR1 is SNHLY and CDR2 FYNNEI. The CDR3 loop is CASSEGHTEAFF. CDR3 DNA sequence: TGTGCCAGCAGTGAAGGCCACACTGAAGCTTTCTTT.

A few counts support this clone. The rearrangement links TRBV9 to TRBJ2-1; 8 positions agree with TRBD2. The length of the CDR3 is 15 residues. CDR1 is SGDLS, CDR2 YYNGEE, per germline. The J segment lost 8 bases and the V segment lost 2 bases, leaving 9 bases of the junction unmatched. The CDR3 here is CASSVAGGPTDEQFF. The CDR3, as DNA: TGTGCCAGCAGCGTGGCGGGGGGCCCCACGGATGAGCAGTTCTTC.

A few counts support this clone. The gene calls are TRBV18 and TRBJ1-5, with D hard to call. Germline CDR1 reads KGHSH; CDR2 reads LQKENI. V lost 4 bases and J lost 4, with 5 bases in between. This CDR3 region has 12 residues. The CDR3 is CASSRRNQPQHF. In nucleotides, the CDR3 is TGTGCCAGCTCACGAAGAAATCAGCCCCAGCATTTT.

The CDR3 bases are TGTGCCAGCAGTGAATCCACCGCAGGGAAGAACACTGAAGCTTTCTTT. Translation gives CASSESTAGKNTEAFF. The chain is built from TRBV25-1 and TRBJ1-1; tentatively, D is TRBD1 (5 bases). V lost 1 base, J lost 1 base, and 13 bases lay in between. The V gene's germline CDR1 is MGHDK and CDR2 SYGVNS. This CDR3 is 16 amino acids long.

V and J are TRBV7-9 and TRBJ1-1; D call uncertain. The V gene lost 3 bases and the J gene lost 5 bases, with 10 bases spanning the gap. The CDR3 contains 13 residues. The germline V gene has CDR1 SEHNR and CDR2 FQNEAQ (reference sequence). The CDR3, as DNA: TGTGCCAGCAGCTTTGGCAGTGAGACTGAAGCTTTCTTT. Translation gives CASSFGSETEAFF.

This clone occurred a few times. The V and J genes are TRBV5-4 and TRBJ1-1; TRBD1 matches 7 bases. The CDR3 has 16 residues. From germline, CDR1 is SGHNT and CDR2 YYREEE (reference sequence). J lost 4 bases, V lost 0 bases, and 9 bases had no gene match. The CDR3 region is CASSLDRGIRGTEAFF. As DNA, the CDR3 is TGTGCCAGCAGCTTGGACAGGGGCATTCGGGGCACTGAAGCTTTCTTT.

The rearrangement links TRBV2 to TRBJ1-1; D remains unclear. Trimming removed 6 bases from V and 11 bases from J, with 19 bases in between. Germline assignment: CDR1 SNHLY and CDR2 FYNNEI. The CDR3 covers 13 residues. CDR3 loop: CASSEVARVRAFF. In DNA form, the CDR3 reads TGTGCCAGCAGCGAGGTCGCCCGGGTAAGGGCTTTCTTT.

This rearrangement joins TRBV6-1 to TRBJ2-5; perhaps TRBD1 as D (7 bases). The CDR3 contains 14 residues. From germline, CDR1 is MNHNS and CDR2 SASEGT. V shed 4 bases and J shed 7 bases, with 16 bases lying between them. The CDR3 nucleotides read TGTGCCAGCAGTGGGTCCCAGGGGGGAGGGACCCAGTACTTC. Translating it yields CASSGSQGGGTQYF.

DNA for the CDR3: TGTGCCAGCCGGGACAGGATTAGCAATCAGCCCCAGCATTTT. Residues: CASRDRISNQPQHF. This rearrangement joins TRBV28 to TRBJ1-5; 8 nucleotides align to TRBD1. Germline assignment: CDR1 MDHEN and CDR2 SYDVKM. This CDR3 comprises 14 residues. With 8 bases clipped from V and 0 bases from J, the junction kept 3 bases outside the gene matches.

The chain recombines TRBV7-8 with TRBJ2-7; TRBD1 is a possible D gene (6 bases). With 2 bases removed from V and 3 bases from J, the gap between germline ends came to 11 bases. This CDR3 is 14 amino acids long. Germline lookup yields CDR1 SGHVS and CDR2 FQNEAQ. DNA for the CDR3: TGTGCCAGCAGCTTATACGGGGACAACTACGAGCAGTACTTC. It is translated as CASSLYGDNYEQYF.

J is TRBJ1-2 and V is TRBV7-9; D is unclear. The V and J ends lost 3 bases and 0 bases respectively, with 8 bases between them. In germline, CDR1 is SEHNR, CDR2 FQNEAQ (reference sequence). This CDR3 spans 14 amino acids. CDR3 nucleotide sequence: TGTGCCAGCAGCTTCGGACTGGCTAACTATGGCTACACCTTC. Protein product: CASSFGLANYGYTF.

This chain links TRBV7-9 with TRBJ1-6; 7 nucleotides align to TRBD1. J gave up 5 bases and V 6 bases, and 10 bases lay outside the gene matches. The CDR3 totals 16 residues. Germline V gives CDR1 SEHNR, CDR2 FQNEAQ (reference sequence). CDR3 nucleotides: TGTGCCAGCAGTCGAGACAGGGCCGAAAATAATTCACCCCTCCACTTT. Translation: CASSRDRAENNSPLHF.